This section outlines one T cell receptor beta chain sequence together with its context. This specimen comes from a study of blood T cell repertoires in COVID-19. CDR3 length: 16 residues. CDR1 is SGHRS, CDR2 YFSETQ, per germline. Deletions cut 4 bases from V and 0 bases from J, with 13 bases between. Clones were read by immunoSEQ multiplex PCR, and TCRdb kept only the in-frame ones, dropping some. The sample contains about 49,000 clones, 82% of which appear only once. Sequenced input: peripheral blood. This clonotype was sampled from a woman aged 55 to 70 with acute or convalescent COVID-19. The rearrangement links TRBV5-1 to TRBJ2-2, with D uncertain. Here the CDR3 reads CASSRSSYSNTGELFF. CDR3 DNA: TGCGCCAGCAGCAGATCAAGCTATTCGAACACCGGGGAGCTGTTTTTT.